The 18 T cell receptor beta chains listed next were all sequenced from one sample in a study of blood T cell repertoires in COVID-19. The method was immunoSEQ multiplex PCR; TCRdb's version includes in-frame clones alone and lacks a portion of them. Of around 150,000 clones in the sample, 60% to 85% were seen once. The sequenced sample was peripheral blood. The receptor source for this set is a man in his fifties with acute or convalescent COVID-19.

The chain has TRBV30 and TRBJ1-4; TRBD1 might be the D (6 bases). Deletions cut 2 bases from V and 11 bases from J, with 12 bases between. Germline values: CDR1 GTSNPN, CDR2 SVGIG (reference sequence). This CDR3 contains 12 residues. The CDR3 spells CAWSLGGRKLFF. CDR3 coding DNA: TGTGCCTGGAGTTTAGGGGGTCGGAAACTGTTTTTT.

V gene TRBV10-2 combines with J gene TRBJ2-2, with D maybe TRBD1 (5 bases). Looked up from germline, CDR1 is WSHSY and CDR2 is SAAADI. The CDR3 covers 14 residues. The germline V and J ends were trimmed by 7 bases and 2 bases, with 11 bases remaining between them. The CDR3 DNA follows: TGCGCCAGCATGGGGCAGCGTAACACCGGGGAGCTGTTTTTT. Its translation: CASMGQRNTGELFF.

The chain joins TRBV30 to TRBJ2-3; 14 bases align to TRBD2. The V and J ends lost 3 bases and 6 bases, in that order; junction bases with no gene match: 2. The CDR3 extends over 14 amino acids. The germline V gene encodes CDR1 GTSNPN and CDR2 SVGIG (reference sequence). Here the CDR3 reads CAWSRTSGGDTQYF. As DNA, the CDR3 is TGTGCCTGGAGCCGGACTAGCGGGGGGGATACGCAGTATTTT. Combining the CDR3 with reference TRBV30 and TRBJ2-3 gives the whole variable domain SQTIHQWPATLVQPVGSPLSLECTVEGTSNPNLYWYRQAAGRGLQLLFYSVGIGQISSEVPQNLSASRPQDRQFILSSKKLLLSDSGFYLCAWSRTSGGDTQYFGPGTRLTVL.

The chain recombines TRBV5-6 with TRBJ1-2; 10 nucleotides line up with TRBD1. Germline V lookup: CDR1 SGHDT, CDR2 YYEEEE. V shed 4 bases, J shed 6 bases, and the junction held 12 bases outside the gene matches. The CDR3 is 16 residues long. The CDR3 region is CASSLTGTGALDGYTF. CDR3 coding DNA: TGTGCCAGCAGCCTCACCGGGACAGGGGCGTTGGATGGCTACACCTTC.

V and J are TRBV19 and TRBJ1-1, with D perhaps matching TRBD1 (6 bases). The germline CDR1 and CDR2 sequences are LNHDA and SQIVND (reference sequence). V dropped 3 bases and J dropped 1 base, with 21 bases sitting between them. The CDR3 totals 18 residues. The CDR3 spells CASSIFGRGGGRNTEAFF. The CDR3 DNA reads TGTGCCAGTAGTATCTTTGGTCGAGGGGGTGGAAGGAACACTGAAGCTTTCTTT.

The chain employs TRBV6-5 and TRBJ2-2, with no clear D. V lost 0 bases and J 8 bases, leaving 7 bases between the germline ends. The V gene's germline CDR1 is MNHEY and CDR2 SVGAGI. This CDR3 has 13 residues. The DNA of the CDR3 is TGTGCCAGCAGTTACTCCAGTTGGGGGGAGCTGTTTTTT. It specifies CASSYSSWGELFF.

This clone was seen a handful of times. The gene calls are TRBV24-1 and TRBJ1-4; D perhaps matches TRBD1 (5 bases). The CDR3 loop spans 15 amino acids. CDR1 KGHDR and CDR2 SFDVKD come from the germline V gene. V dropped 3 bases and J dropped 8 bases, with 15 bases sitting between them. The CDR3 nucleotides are TGTGCCACCAGTGATCAGACAGTGGAGGGGGAAAAACTGTTTTTT. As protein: CATSDQTVEGEKLFF.

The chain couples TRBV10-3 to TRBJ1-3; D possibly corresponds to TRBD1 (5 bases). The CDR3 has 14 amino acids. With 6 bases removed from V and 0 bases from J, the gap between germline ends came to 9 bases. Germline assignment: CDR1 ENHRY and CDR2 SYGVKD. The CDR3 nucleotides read TGTGCCATCAGGGGGACTTTCTCTGGAAACACCATATATTTT. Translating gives CAIRGTFSGNTIYF.

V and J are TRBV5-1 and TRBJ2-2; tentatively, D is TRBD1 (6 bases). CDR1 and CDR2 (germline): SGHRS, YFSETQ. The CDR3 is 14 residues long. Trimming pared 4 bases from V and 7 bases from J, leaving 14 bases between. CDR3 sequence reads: CASSGTQGSGELFF. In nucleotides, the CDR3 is TGCGCCAGCAGCGGTACACAGGGAAGCGGGGAGCTGTTTTTT.

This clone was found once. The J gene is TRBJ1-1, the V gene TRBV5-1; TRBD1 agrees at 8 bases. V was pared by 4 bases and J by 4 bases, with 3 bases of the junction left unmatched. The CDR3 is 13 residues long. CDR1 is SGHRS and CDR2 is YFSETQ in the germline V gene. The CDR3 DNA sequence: TGCGCCAGCAGCCCCGGACAGGGCACTGAAGCTTTCTTT. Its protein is CASSPGQGTEAFF. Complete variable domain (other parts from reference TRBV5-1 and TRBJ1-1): KAGVTQTPRYLIKTRGQQVTLSCSPISGHRSVSWYQQTPGQGLQFLFEYFSETQRNKGNFPGRFSGRQFSNSRSEMNVSTLELGDSALYLCASSPGQGTEAFFGQGTRLTVV.

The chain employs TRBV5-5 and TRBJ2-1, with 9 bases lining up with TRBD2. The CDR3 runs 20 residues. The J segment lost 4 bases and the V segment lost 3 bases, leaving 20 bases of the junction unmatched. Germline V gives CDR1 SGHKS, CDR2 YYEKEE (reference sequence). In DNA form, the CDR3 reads TGTGCCAGCAGCTCGCCTACCGGGACAGTGGGGACTAGCCCATACAATGAGCAGTTCTTC. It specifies CASSSPTGTVGTSPYNEQFF.

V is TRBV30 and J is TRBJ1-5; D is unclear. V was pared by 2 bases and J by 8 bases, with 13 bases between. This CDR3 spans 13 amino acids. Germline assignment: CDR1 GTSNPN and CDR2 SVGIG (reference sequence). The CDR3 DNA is TGTGCCTGGAGTACAGATCGGCATAAGCCCCAGCATTTT. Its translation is CAWSTDRHKPQHF.

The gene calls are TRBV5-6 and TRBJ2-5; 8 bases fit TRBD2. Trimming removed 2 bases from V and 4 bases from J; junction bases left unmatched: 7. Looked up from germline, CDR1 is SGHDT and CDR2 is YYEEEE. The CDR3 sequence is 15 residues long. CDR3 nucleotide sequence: TGTGCCAGCAGCTTAGCGGGGGAGACCAGAGAGACCCAGTACTTC. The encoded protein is CASSLAGETRETQYF.

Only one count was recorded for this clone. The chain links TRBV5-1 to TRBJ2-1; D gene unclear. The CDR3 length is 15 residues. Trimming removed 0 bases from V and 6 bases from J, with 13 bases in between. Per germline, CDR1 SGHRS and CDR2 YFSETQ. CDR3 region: CASSLETPSRNEQFF. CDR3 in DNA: TGCGCCAGCAGCTTGGAGACTCCCTCTCGCAATGAGCAGTTCTTC.

The CDR3 bases are TGTGCCACCAGTGATTTGCTAGGGGGACCGGGAGATACGCAGTATTTT. Protein product: CATSDLLGGPGDTQYF. The chain joins TRBV24-1 to TRBJ2-3, with a possible D match to TRBD1 (6 bases). This CDR3 is built from 16 residues. Trimming took off 0 bases at V and 5 bases at J, with 14 bases between the two ends. The germline V gene has CDR1 KGHDR and CDR2 SFDVKD.

CDR3 amino acids: CAISESNGGAPYF. The CDR3 nucleotides are TGTGCCATCAGTGAGTCCAACGGGGGGGCCCCGTATTTT. V gene TRBV10-3 combines with J gene TRBJ2-3, with 8 bases that match TRBD2. CDR3 length equals 13 residues. J lost 14 bases, V lost 0 bases, and 7 bases had no gene match. CDR1 is ENHRY, CDR2 SYGVKD, per germline.

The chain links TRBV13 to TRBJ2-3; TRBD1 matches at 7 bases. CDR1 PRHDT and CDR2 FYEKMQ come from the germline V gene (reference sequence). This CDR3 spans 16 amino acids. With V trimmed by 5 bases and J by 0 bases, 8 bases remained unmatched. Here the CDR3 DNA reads TGTGCCAGCAGCGGGGGACAGTCCGCTAGCACAGATACGCAGTATTTT. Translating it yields CASSGGQSASTDTQYF.

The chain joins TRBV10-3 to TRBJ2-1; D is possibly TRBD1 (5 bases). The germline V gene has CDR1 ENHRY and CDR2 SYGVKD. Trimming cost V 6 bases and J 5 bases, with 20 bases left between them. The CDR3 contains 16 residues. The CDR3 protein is CAIRDSTSKPDNEQFF. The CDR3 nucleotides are TGTGCCATCAGAGACAGTACCTCCAAACCCGACAATGAGCAGTTCTTC.